This T cell receptor beta chain was retrieved from a study of tumor-infiltrating lymphocytes in localized non-small cell lung cancer. For the study at large: Some samples were collected after neoadjuvant chemotherapy; smokers, never-smokers and several histologies were included.

V was clipped by 4 bases and J by 6 bases; unmatched bases: 10. Germline V lookup: CDR1 LGHNA, CDR2 YNFKEQ. The CDR3 sequence is 15 residues long. This clone was counted only a few times. Its antigen is still unknown. Produced via immunoSEQ multiplex PCR; TCRdb's table is partial and in-frame only. The sample consists of approximately 9,000 clones, approximately 84% of them appearing once. Study outcomes and limitations: T-cell fraction did not differ between immunotypes IM1 and IM2. Technical variation could not be separated from intratumor heterogeneity here.

The sequence was collected from a human donor with non-small cell lung cancer. The chain employs TRBV4-2 and TRBJ2-7; 9 bases are shared with TRBD2. Sequenced input: uninvolved lung tissue not adjacent to the tumor. Written as DNA, the CDR3 is TGTGCCAGCAGCCCAGGGGGTAGCGGGAGAGGCGAGCAGTACTTC. This codes for CASSPGGSGRGEQYF.